Listed below are T cell receptor beta chains from one sample, sequenced in a study of CD8 T cells in Susac syndrome. MiXCR, applied by TCRdb to the immunoSEQ multiplex PCR reads, yields one record per CDR3 protein. The table includes around 200,000 distinct CDR3 sequences, approximately 95% detected once. The sample taken for sequencing was CD4+ T cells from PBMCs. These receptors were obtained from a human donor with multiple sclerosis. The CDR3 runs from the conserved cysteine through the conserved F or W. Each record gives: clone size, V gene, CDR3 length, J gene, D gene, CDR3 protein, CDR3 DNA. A D gene is named only where the DNA matches it firmly. A clone size is listed for some rows: how often the clone was seen (once, few, many), or a class if it is expanded.

clone size: -; V gene: TRBV19; CDR3 length: 13; J gene: TRBJ2-7; D gene: -; CDR3 protein: CASGRTGNTEQYF; CDR3 DNA: TGTGCCAGCGGCCGAACCGGGAACACCGAGCAGTACTTC
clone size: -; V gene: TRBV30; CDR3 length: 11; J gene: TRBJ2-7; D gene: -; CDR3 protein: CACNRPYEQYF; CDR3 DNA: TGTGCCTGTAACCGACCCTACGAGCAGTACTTC
clone size: -; V gene: TRBV6-2/TRBV6-3; CDR3 length: 15; J gene: TRBJ2-5; D gene: TRBD2; CDR3 protein: CASSPKPGLEETQYF; CDR3 DNA: TGTGCCAGCAGTCCCAAACCGGGACTAGAGGAGACCCAGTACTTC
clone size: few; V gene: TRBV2; CDR3 length: 14; J gene: TRBJ2-3; D gene: TRBD1; CDR3 protein: CASNRDRGTDTQYF; CDR3 DNA: TGTGCCAGCAATCGGGACAGGGGCACAGATACGCAGTATTTT
clone size: -; V gene: TRBV6-1; CDR3 length: 14; J gene: TRBJ2-7; D gene: TRBD1; CDR3 protein: CASEPGQGGYEQYF; CDR3 DNA: TGTGCCAGCGAGCCGGGACAGGGAGGTTACGAGCAGTACTTC
clone size: once; V gene: TRBV20-1; CDR3 length: 14; J gene: TRBJ2-2; D gene: -; CDR3 protein: CSAEGRANTGELFF; CDR3 DNA: TGCAGTGCCGAAGGACGGGCGAACACCGGGGAGCTGTTTTTT
clone size: -; V gene: TRBV20-1; CDR3 length: 14; J gene: TRBJ1-5; D gene: -; CDR3 protein: CSATDSKSNQPQHF; CDR3 DNA: TGCAGTGCCACGGACAGTAAAAGCAATCAGCCCCAGCATTTT
clone size: -; V gene: TRBV3-1; CDR3 length: 15; J gene: TRBJ1-5; D gene: -; CDR3 protein: CASSQGSSGNQPQHF; CDR3 DNA: TGTGCCAGCAGCCAAGGTAGCTCGGGGAATCAGCCCCAGCATTTT
clone size: -; V gene: TRBV3-1; CDR3 length: 14; J gene: TRBJ1-1; D gene: TRBD1; CDR3 protein: CASSQVGQFTEAFF; CDR3 DNA: TGTGCCAGCAGCCAAGTGGGACAGTTCACTGAAGCTTTCTTT
clone size: -; V gene: TRBV11-1; CDR3 length: 13; J gene: TRBJ1-2; D gene: -; CDR3 protein: CASSFGGEYGYTF; CDR3 DNA: TGTGCCAGCAGCTTCGGAGGGGAATATGGCTACACCTTC
clone size: -; V gene: TRBV15; CDR3 length: 20; J gene: TRBJ2-3; D gene: -; CDR3 protein: CATSRDNFAFLGGRPDTQYF; CDR3 DNA: TGTGCCACCAGCAGAGACAACTTCGCCTTTCTAGGGGGGCGGCCAGATACGCAGTATTTT
clone size: -; V gene: TRBV29-1; CDR3 length: 14; J gene: TRBJ2-2; D gene: -; CDR3 protein: CSVASGRATGELFF; CDR3 DNA: TGCAGCGTTGCTTCAGGGCGGGCCACCGGGGAGCTGTTTTTT
clone size: few; V gene: TRBV12-3/TRBV12-4; CDR3 length: 13; J gene: TRBJ1-5; D gene: -; CDR3 protein: CASSFAANQPQHF; CDR3 DNA: TGTGCCAGCAGTTTTGCCGCCAATCAGCCCCAGCATTTT
clone size: -; V gene: TRBV18; CDR3 length: 15; J gene: TRBJ1-1; D gene: -; CDR3 protein: CATRKEGLLNTEAFF; CDR3 DNA: TGTGCCACACGGAAGGAAGGGCTACTGAACACTGAAGCTTTCTTT
clone size: -; V gene: TRBV29-1; CDR3 length: 14; J gene: TRBJ1-2; D gene: -; CDR3 protein: CSVEGRGQNYGYTF; CDR3 DNA: TGCAGCGTTGAGGGACGTGGCCAGAACTATGGCTACACCTTC
clone size: -; V gene: TRBV29-1; CDR3 length: 14; J gene: TRBJ1-1; D gene: TRBD1; CDR3 protein: CSVIGGLGNTEAFF; CDR3 DNA: TGCAGCGTTATAGGGGGCTTGGGGAACACTGAAGCTTTCTTT
clone size: -; V gene: TRBV30; CDR3 length: 14; J gene: TRBJ1-2; D gene: -; CDR3 protein: CAWKGQISNYGYTF; CDR3 DNA: TGTGCCTGGAAAGGACAGATTTCTAACTATGGCTACACCTTC
clone size: -; V gene: TRBV4-1; CDR3 length: 15; J gene: TRBJ2-7; D gene: -; CDR3 protein: CASSQEGRLRHEQYF; CDR3 DNA: TGCGCCAGCAGCCAAGAGGGGCGGTTGCGCCACGAGCAGTACTTC
clone size: -; V gene: TRBV5-1; CDR3 length: 14; J gene: TRBJ1-2; D gene: -; CDR3 protein: CASSLDAGDEGYTF; CDR3 DNA: TGCGCCAGCAGCTTGGACGCCGGGGATGAGGGCTACACCTTC
clone size: -; V gene: TRBV7-9; CDR3 length: 14; J gene: TRBJ2-1; D gene: -; CDR3 protein: CASEGTVRGNEQFF; CDR3 DNA: TGTGCCAGCGAAGGGACCGTGAGGGGCAATGAGCAGTTCTTC
clone size: -; V gene: TRBV9; CDR3 length: 15; J gene: TRBJ1-1; D gene: -; CDR3 protein: CASSVGQIGGTEAFF; CDR3 DNA: TGTGCCAGCAGCGTAGGCCAGATTGGAGGGACTGAAGCTTTCTTT
clone size: -; V gene: TRBV29-1; CDR3 length: 13; J gene: TRBJ2-4; D gene: -; CDR3 protein: CSVSGTPGNIQYF; CDR3 DNA: TGCAGCGTTTCCGGGACACCCGGTAACATTCAGTACTTC
clone size: -; V gene: TRBV7-9; CDR3 length: 16; J gene: TRBJ2-7; D gene: TRBD2; CDR3 protein: CASSLYGTSGGDEQYF; CDR3 DNA: TGTGCCAGCAGCTTATATGGAACTAGCGGGGGCGACGAGCAGTACTTC
clone size: once; V gene: TRBV4-2; CDR3 length: 14; J gene: TRBJ1-6; D gene: -; CDR3 protein: CASSQDTAVQPLHF; CDR3 DNA: TGTGCCAGCAGCCAAGATACGGCAGTACAGCCCCTCCACTTT
clone size: -; V gene: TRBV7-9; CDR3 length: 15; J gene: TRBJ2-1; D gene: TRBD2; CDR3 protein: CASSPGGGRYNEQFF; CDR3 DNA: TGTGCCAGCAGCCCGGGAGGGGGGCGGTACAATGAGCAGTTCTTC
clone size: -; V gene: TRBV20-1; CDR3 length: 17; J gene: TRBJ2-3; D gene: -; CDR3 protein: CSARAPTGTPSTDTQYF; CDR3 DNA: TGCAGTGCTAGAGCCCCTACCGGGACCCCTAGCACAGATACGCAGTATTTT